The source of this T cell receptor beta chain is a study of CD8+CD57+ T cells in acquired aplastic anemia. This CDR3 has 18 residues. The V end lost 1 base, the J end lost 1 base, and 18 bases lay between the germline ends. The germline V gene encodes CDR1 PRHDT and CDR2 FYEKMQ (reference sequence). Genomic DNA, serving as template, underwent TCR beta VDJ and CDR3 profiling. One entry per CDR3 protein results from TCRdb running MiXCR on the reads. The data hold over 150,000 distinct CDR3 sequences, with 60% to 80% observed a single time. Sequenced patients had shown CD8+CD57+ cell expansion by flow cytometry.

The chain joins TRBV13 to TRBJ2-3, with D possibly matching TRBD2 (5 bases). Sequences were obtained from sorted CD4+, CD8+, or CD8+CD57+ T cells (not recorded which) from PBMCs. The sequence was obtained from a human donor with aplastic anemia. The CDR3 sequence is CASSLASRISSGTDTQYF. Written as DNA, the CDR3 is TGTGCCAGCAGCTTAGCTAGCCGGATTTCCTCTGGCACAGATACGCAGTATTTT. The full variable domain, rest sourced from reference TRBV13 and TRBJ2-3, is AAGVIQSPRHLIKEKRETATLKCYPIPRHDTVYWYQQGPGQDPQFLISFYEKMQSDKGSIPDRFSAQQFSDYHSELNMSSLELGDSALYFCASSLASRISSGTDTQYFGPGTRLTVL.